This record covers a single TCR beta chain. The CDR3 length is 12 residues. Trimming left V 2 bases short and J 2 bases short, with 5 bases between. Germline assignment: CDR1 SGHTS and CDR2 YDEGEE. The data derive from a study of CD8 T cells in Susac syndrome. Random hexamers served to reverse transcribe roughly 0.5 to 1 ug RNA. The CDR3 of TCR beta was amplified by immunoSEQ multiplex PCR across 54 Vbeta and 13 Jbeta. TCRdb reprocessed the immunoSEQ multiplex PCR reads with MiXCR, giving one entry per CDR3 protein. The sample carries fewer than 150,000 distinct CDR3 sequences, around 91% recorded once. Sequencing of TCR beta was undertaken in CD8+ and CD4+ T cells derived from blood. The patients who served as multiple sclerosis controls were treatment-naive and had stable or active relapsing-remitting disease that fulfilled the revised McDonald criteria. It was negative isolation that provided the CD8+ and CD4+ T cells, whereas TEMRA cells were enriched by FACS.

Sequencing input: CD8+ T cells from PBMCs. V is TRBV5-8 and J is TRBJ2-7; no clear D. The sequence was obtained from a human donor with multiple sclerosis. CDR3 amino acids: CASSFEAYEQYF. DNA for the CDR3: TGTGCCAGCAGCTTTGAAGCCTACGAGCAGTACTTC.